The subject of this entry is one TCR beta chain. The antigen is undetermined. This sample is drawn from a study of T-cell reconstitution after alpha-beta-depleted transplantation in children. Study-wide results and caveats: High day-60 TCRbeta diversity in some patients came from surviving recipient T cells and thymic progenitors. One year post-transplant, T-cell counts and diversity were largely derived from T cells produced anew. There were reportedly several hundred expanded graft clones from which alpha-beta T cells came about two months after transplant.

Unmatched junction bases numbered 6, after V lost 6 bases and J lost 2 bases. The CDR3 consists of 14 residues. Germline CDR1 reads SNHLY; CDR2 reads FYNNEI. Unique molecular identifiers were incorporated during preparation of the TCRbeta library. Via MiXCR, TCRdb re-called the PCR reads, giving one row per CDR3 protein. This table holds around 300,000 distinct CDR3 sequences, around 20% found once. The TCR comes from a male patient under 18 who had a stem cell transplant for acute lymphoblastic leukemia, so the T cells may come from the graft donor. Sequenced here: PBMCs, mostly from graft donor cells, sampled 180 days after TCRalphabeta/CD19-depleted stem cell transplant. The gene calls are TRBV2 and TRBJ2-7, with 8 bases matching TRBD1. The CDR3 is CASRRTGSTYEQYF. For the CDR3, the DNA is TGTGCCAGCAGGCGGACAGGGTCCACCTACGAGCAGTACTTC.